These 14 T cell receptor beta chains were sequenced from one sample in a study of long-term antiretroviral therapy in people with HIV. Researchers ran immunoSEQ v3.0 at survey level. TCRdb's table, derived via immunoSEQ multiplex PCR, lists solely in-frame clones and lacks some. Among roughly 21,000 clones listed, over 75% were seen once. The sequencing used unsorted PBMCs, collected 0.2 years before starting antiretroviral therapy. Receptor source: a man aged 18 to 29 with HIV.

The chain has TRBV7-9 and TRBJ2-1; D is possibly TRBD1 or TRBD2 (5 bases each). V was shortened by 2 bases and J by 14 bases, with 22 bases between the two germline ends. The CDR3 is 15 residues long. Germline loops: CDR1 SEHNR, CDR2 FQNEAQ (reference sequence). The CDR3, as DNA: TGTGCCAGCAGCTTACCTAGCCCCGCTGGGGACCCGAAGTTCTTC. This translates into CASSLPSPAGDPKFF. The entire variable domain, with the rest obtained from reference TRBV7-9 and TRBJ2-1, is as follows: DTGVSQNPRHKITKRGQNVTFRCDPISEHNRLYWYRQTLGQGPEFLTYFQNEAQLEKSRLLSDRFSAERPKGSFSTLEIQRTEQGDSAMYLCASSLPSPAGDPKFFGPGTRLTVL.

The V and J genes are TRBV7-6 and TRBJ1-5, with no clear D. Trimming removed 1 base from V and 4 bases from J, with 5 bases in between. CDR1 SGHVS and CDR2 FNYEAQ come from the germline V gene. CDR3 length equals 13 residues. CDR3 sequence: CASSLGLNQPQHF. The CDR3 DNA reads as TGTGCCAGCAGCTTAGGGTTAAATCAGCCCCAGCATTTT. Complete variable domain (other parts from reference TRBV7-6 and TRBJ1-5): GAGVSQSPRYKVTKRGQDVALRCDPISGHVSLYWYRQALGQGPEFLTYFNYEAQQDKSGLPNDRFSAERPEGSISTLTIQRTEQRDSAMYRCASSLGLNQPQHFGDGTRLSIL.

The J gene is TRBJ1-2, the V gene TRBV6-4; tentatively, D is TRBD1 (6 bases). The germline gives CDR1 MRHNA, CDR2 SNTAGT. There are 14 residues in the CDR3. The V end lost 0 bases, the J end lost 8 bases, and 13 bases lay between the germline ends. CDR3 in amino acids: CASSDSWGQGGYTF. The DNA of the CDR3 is TGTGCCAGCAGTGACTCGTGGGGGCAGGGCGGCTACACCTTC.

This clone was counted a single time. The chain combines TRBV2 with TRBJ2-7; D gene uncertain. The CDR3 is made up of 15 amino acids. V shed 6 bases and J shed 0 bases, with 15 bases lying between them. Germline values: CDR1 SNHLY, CDR2 FYNNEI. The CDR3 sequence: CASSGWVSSSYEQYF. CDR3 DNA: TGTGCCAGCAGCGGGTGGGTGTCGAGCTCCTACGAGCAGTACTTC.

The V and J genes are TRBV12-5 and TRBJ2-5; D is undetermined. This CDR3 spans 13 amino acids. The V gene lost 5 bases and the J gene lost 5 bases, with 12 bases spanning the gap. CDR1 is LGHNT, CDR2 FRNRAP, per germline. The DNA of the CDR3 is TGTGCTAGTGGTGCCCTGGGCTCTGAGACCCAGTACTTC. Protein: CASGALGSETQYF.

The chain has TRBV29-1 and TRBJ1-1, with a weak D call TRBD1 (5 bases). Per germline, CDR1 SQVTM and CDR2 ANQGSEA. This CDR3 comprises 13 residues. V lost 6 bases to trimming and J lost 2 bases, with 13 bases between them. CDR3 sequence reads: CSVLGERNTEAFF. Here the CDR3 DNA reads TGCAGCGTCCTGGGGGAGCGCAACACTGAAGCTTTCTTT.

As to this clone: One junction end disagrees with the germline gene, perhaps due to a read error. The J gene is TRBJ2-1, the V gene TRBV7-7; 8 bases agree with TRBD2. Germline V gene data show CDR1 as SSHAT and CDR2 as FNYEAQ (reference sequence). The CDR3 has 15 residues. CDR3 coding DNA: TGTGCTAGCAGCTTACGGCGGGGGGTGGACAATGAGCAGTTCTTC. Amino acid sequence: CASSLRRGVDNEQFF.

This sequence joins TRBV5-1 and TRBJ1-1; D uncertain. Germline V gene sequence: CDR1 SGHRS, CDR2 YFSETQ. The CDR3 runs 15 residues. The germline V and J ends were trimmed by 1 base and 3 bases, with 13 bases remaining between them. DNA of the CDR3: TGCGCCAGCAGCTTGTCTGGGAAGATGGACACTGAAGCTTTCTTT. This gives the protein CASSLSGKMDTEAFF.

This chain uses TRBV6-6 with TRBJ1-1, with unresolved D. Germline V gives CDR1 MNHNY, CDR2 SVGAGI (reference sequence). Trimming shortened V by 7 bases and J by 3 bases, and 18 bases separated the two germline ends. This CDR3 is built from 15 residues. The CDR3, as DNA: TGTGCCAGCAATCCTAAAATTACCCTCGACACTGAAGCTTTCTTT. It yields the protein CASNPKITLDTEAFF.

The chain has TRBV19 and TRBJ2-7; possibly TRBD1 for D (5 bases). Trimming shortened V by 2 bases and J by 3 bases, and 11 bases separated the two germline ends. The CDR3 covers 14 residues. Per the germline V gene, CDR1 is LNHDA and CDR2 is SQIVND (reference sequence). Written as DNA, the CDR3 is TGTGCCAGTAGTATAAGCAGGGTAGGCTACGAGCAGTACTTC. Its translation: CASSISRVGYEQYF.

This chain uses TRBV5-1 with TRBJ1-4, with a possible D match to TRBD1 (6 bases). Per the germline V gene, CDR1 is SGHRS and CDR2 is YFSETQ. The CDR3 runs to 14 residues. V was shortened by 3 bases and J by 5 bases, with 11 bases between the two germline ends. CDR3 sequence reads: CASSYRGQNEKLFF. CDR3 bases: TGCGCCAGCAGCTACCGGGGGCAAAATGAAAAACTGTTTTTT. Full variable domain (remainder filled in from reference TRBV5-1 and TRBJ1-4): KAGVTQTPRYLIKTRGQQVTLSCSPISGHRSVSWYQQTPGQGLQFLFEYFSETQRNKGNFPGRFSGRQFSNSRSEMNVSTLELGDSALYLCASSYRGQNEKLFFGSGTQLSVL.

The chain employs TRBV19 and TRBJ2-7; 10 nucleotides match TRBD1. Germline values: CDR1 LNHDA, CDR2 SQIVND (reference sequence). The CDR3 is 13 amino acids. J lost 6 bases, V lost 11 bases, and 10 bases had no gene match. CDR3 sequence: CASTGTGAREQYF. For the CDR3, the DNA is TGTGCCTCAACCGGGACAGGGGCTCGCGAGCAGTACTTC.

This chain uses TRBV15 with TRBJ2-7; TRBD2 might be the D (5 bases). CDR3 size: 13 residues. The V gene lost 6 bases and the J gene lost 3 bases, with 12 bases spanning the gap. Per the germline V gene, CDR1 is LNHNV and CDR2 is YYDKDF (reference sequence). The CDR3 sequence is CATSPSTGYEQYF. The CDR3 DNA sequence: TGTGCCACCAGTCCTAGCACCGGCTACGAGCAGTACTTC.

The V and J genes are TRBV12-5 and TRBJ2-5; 11 nucleotides line up with TRBD1. CDR3 length: 18 amino acids. V lost 0 bases to trimming and J lost 5 bases; unmatched junction nucleotides: 11. CDR1 is LGHNT and CDR2 is FRNRAP in the germline V gene. Here the CDR3 DNA reads TGTGCTAGTGGTTTGGTACTAGGGACAGGGGGGGGCGGGGAGACCCAGTACTTC. Its protein product is CASGLVLGTGGGGETQYF.